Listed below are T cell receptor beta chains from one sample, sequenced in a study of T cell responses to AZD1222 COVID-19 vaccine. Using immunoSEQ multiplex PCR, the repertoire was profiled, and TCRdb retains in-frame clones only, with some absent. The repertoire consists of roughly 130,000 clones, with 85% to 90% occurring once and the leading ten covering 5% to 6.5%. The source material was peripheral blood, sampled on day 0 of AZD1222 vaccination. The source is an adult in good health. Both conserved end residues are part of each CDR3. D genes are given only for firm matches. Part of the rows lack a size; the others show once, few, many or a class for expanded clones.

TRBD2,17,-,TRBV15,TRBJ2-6,CATSPRRGSSGANVLTF,TGTGCCACCAGCCCAAGGCGGGGGAGCTCTGGGGCCAACGTCCTGACTTTC
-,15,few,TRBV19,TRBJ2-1,CASRSRTDSYNEQFF,TGTGCCAGTAGGAGCCGGACTGACTCCTACAATGAGCAGTTCTTC
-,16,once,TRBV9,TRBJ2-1,CASSVEGADSYNEQFF,TGTGCCAGCAGCGTAGAAGGTGCGGATAGCTACAATGAGCAGTTCTTC
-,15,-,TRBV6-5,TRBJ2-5,CASTPITGAQETQYF,TGTGCCAGCACCCCGATCACGGGCGCGCAAGAGACCCAGTACTTC
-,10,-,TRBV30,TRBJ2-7,CAWSGLVQYF,TGTGCCTGGAGTGGCTTGGTGCAGTACTTC
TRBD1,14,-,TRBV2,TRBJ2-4,CASSDPGGRNIQYF,TGTGCCAGCAGTGACCCAGGGGGCAGGAACATTCAGTACTTC
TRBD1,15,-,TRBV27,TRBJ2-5,CASSLGQGAGETQYF,TGTGCCAGCAGTTTAGGACAGGGGGCCGGAGAGACCCAGTACTTC
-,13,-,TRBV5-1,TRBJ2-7,CASSLSKGNEQYF,TGCGCCAGCAGCTTGAGTAAGGGGAACGAGCAGTACTTC
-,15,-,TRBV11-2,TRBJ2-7,CASLFSGGPSYEQYF,TGTGCCAGCCTATTCAGTGGGGGGCCCTCCTACGAGCAGTACTTC
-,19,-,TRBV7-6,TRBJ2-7,CASSWHPGQRGLPHYEQYF,TGTGCCAGCAGCTGGCACCCGGGACAGCGGGGTCTACCCCATTACGAGCAGTACTTC
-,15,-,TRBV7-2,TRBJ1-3,CASSPPATSGNTIYF,TGTGCCAGCAGCCCCCCCGCGACCTCTGGAAACACCATATATTTT
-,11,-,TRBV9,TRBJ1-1,CASSVGAEAFF,TGTGCCAGCAGCGTAGGCGCTGAAGCTTTCTTT
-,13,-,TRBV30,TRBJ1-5,CAWSVAGNQPQHF,TGTGCCTGGAGTGTAGCAGGCAATCAGCCCCAGCATTTT
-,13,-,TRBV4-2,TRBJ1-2,CASSQDLDYGYTF,TGTGCCAGCAGCCAAGATTTGGACTATGGCTACACCTTC
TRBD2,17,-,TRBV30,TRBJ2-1,CAWRGLAGGPGRNEQFF,TGTGCCTGGAGAGGACTAGCGGGAGGGCCTGGGCGAAATGAGCAGTTCTTC
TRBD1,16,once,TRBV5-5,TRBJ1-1,CASSIRDRGLRAEAFF,TGTGCCAGCAGTATCCGGGACAGGGGGCTACGGGCTGAAGCTTTCTTT
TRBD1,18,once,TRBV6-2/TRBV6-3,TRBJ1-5,CASSYSGPGGYGNQPQHF,TGTGCCAGCAGTTACAGCGGACCAGGGGGCTATGGCAATCAGCCCCAGCATTTT
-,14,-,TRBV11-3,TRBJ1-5,CASRHRDSNQPQHF,TGTGCCAGCAGACACCGGGACTCAAATCAGCCCCAGCATTTT
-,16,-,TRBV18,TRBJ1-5,CASSSRRIYSNQPQHF,TGTGCCAGCTCATCCCGACGGATATATAGCAATCAGCCCCAGCATTTT
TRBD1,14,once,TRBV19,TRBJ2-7,CASSTGQGIYEQYF,TGTGCCAGTAGTACCGGACAGGGGATCTACGAGCAGTACTTC
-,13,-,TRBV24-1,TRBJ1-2,CATSDLDSYGYTF,TGTGCCACCAGTGATTTAGACAGCTATGGCTACACCTTC
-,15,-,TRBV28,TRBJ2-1,CASSLIDGPYNEQFF,TGTGCCAGCAGTTTGATCGACGGCCCCTACAATGAGCAGTTCTTC
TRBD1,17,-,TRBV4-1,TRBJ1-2,CASSQPRSGQGLDGYTF,TGCGCCAGCAGCCAACCTCGGTCGGGACAGGGTCTGGATGGCTACACCTTC
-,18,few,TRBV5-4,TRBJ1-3,CASSPNGPGPSAGNTIYF,TGTGCCAGCAGCCCCAATGGGCCGGGGCCGTCCGCTGGAAACACCATATATTTT
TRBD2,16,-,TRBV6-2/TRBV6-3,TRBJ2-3,CASSSPRSGGTDTQYF,TGTGCCAGCAGCTCCCCCCGGAGCGGGGGCACAGATACGCAGTATTTT
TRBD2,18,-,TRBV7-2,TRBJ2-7,CASSLGILPLAGDYEQYF,TGTGCCAGCAGCTTAGGAATCTTACCTCTAGCGGGGGACTACGAGCAGTACTTC
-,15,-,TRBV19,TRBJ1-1,CASSMKIRRLDEAFF,TGTGCCAGTAGTATGAAAATTCGGCGGTTGGATGAAGCTTTCTTT
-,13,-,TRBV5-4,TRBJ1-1,CASSLAGSFGAFF,TGTGCCAGCAGCTTGGCCGGCAGCTTCGGAGCTTTCTTT